The present T cell receptor beta chain was sequenced within a study of cytomegalovirus exposure and HLA in healthy donors. Overall study findings and caveats: Sequencing depth across donors, presence/absence analyses assumed, was roughly uniform. Among TCR sequences, most were rare, though some public TCRs appeared in many donors.

Use of 60 Vbeta and 13 Jbeta primers characterized the PCR. This table comes from immunoSEQ multiplex PCR, and its TCRdb copy is limited to in-frame clones, with some not included. The data hold 110,000 or so clones, with around 73% observed a single time. V shed 2 bases, J shed 0 bases, and the junction held 6 bases outside the gene matches. The CDR3 has 16 amino acids. Per germline, CDR1 LGHNT and CDR2 FRNRAP. This clone showed up many times. Its antigen is not identified. The V and J genes are TRBV12-5 and TRBJ1-1; 7 nucleotides align to TRBD1. The origin of this receptor is a woman in her twenties or thirties in good health and CMV-seropositive. Sequencing input: PBMCs. The CDR3 bases are TGTGCTAGTGGTTTGCGGGCGGGACAGCTGAACACTGAAGCTTTCTTT. Protein sequence: CASGLRAGQLNTEAFF.